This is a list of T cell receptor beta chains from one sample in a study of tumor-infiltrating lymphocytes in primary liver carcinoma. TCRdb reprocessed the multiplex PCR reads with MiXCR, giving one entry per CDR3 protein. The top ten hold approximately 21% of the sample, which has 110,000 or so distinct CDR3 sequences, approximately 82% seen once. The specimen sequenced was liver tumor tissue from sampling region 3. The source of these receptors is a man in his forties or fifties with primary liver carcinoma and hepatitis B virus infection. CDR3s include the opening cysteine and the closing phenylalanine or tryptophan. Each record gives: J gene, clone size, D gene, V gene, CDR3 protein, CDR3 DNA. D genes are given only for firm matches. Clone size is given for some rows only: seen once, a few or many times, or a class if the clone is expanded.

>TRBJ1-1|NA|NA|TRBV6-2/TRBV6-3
CASIIIWTRVVTEAFF
TGTGCCAGTATTATAATCTGGACGAGGGTAGTCACTGAAGCTTTCTTT
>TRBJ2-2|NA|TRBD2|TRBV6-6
CTSIPSGSGGFGELFF
TGTACCAGCATCCCTAGCGGGAGCGGGGGGTTCGGGGAGCTGTTTTTT
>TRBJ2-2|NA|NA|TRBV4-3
CASSPKTWHPPRELFF
TGCGCCAGCAGCCCAAAGACATGGCATCCCCCCAGGGAGTTGTTTTTT
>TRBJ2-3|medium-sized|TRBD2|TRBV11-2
CASSSPGLAGVDTQYF
TGTGCCAGCAGCTCCCCGGGACTAGCGGGAGTGGATACGCAGTATTTT
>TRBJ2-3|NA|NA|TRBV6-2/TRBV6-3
CTSNRDSSTCTQYF
TGTACCAGCAACAGGGACTCTAGCACATGTACGCAGTATTTT
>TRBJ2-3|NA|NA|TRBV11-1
CASSSGEGSVGARTDTRYF
TGTGCCAGCAGCTCTGGGGAAGGCTCTGTTGGAGCCCGCACAGATACGCGGTATTTT
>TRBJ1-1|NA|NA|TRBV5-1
CASSKRGQQNTEGFF
TGCGCCAGCAGCAAGAGGGGACAACAGAACACTGAAGGTTTCTTT
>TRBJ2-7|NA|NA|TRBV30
CAWTTRGRTFIKQYF
TGTGCCTGGACGACTAGGGGGAGGACCTTCATTAAGCAGTACTTC
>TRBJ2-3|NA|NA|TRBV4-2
CAGSLEGGGDKQYF
TGTGCCGGCAGCCTTGAGGGAGGAGGAGATAAGCAGTATTTT
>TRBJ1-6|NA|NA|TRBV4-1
CASSQGDSVLDNSPLHF
TGCGCCAGCAGCCAAGGGGACTCCGTTCTGGATAACTCACCCCTCCACTTT
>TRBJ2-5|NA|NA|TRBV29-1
CSVEVAKTQYF
TGCAGCGTAGAAGTAGCCAAGACCCAATACTTC
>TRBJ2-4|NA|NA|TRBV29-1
CSVLFIGAKNIRYF
TGCAGCGTCCTGTTTATTGGGGCCAAAAACATTCGGTACTTC
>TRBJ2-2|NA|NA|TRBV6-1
CARSGNTGGLFF
TGTGCCAGAAGTGGAAACACCGGGGGGCTGTTTTTT
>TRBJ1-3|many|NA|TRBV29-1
CSVGGTVSGNTIYF
TGCAGCGTGGGGGGGACGGTCTCTGGAAACACCATATATTTT
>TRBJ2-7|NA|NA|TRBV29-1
CNVRPSRVKSYEQYF
TGTAACGTACGCCCTTCCAGGGTCAAGTCCTACGAGCAGTACTTT
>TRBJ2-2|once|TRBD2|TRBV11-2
CASLVTSGGTGELFF
TGTGCCAGCTTAGTGACTAGCGGGGGCACCGGGGAGTTGTTTTTT